This entry concerns a single T cell receptor beta chain. The data derive from a study of blood T cell repertoires in COVID-19. Overall study: Collection of acute and convalescent COVID-19 samples took place in the United States, Italy and Spain. T cells, B-cell-depleted T cells, or PBMCs provided the cDNA or gDNA that served as material.

Authors' data handling: Scientists estimated how many nucleated cells there were by amplifying reference gene primers. The repertoire was sequenced with immunoSEQ multiplex PCR; TCRdb's copy has only in-frame clones and lacks some. V and J calls and clone size are copied from that table; D and trimming were computed from the DNA. The sample includes about 67,000 clones, approximately 87% of them seen just once. Sample: peripheral blood. This sequence originates from a man in his forties or fifties with active COVID-19.

CDR3 nucleotides: TGTGCCACGAGGCCAGCGGGAGGTCGGACCGGGGAGCTGTTTTTT. This codes for CATRPAGGRTGELFF. The chain is built from TRBV10-3 and TRBJ2-2; the match to TRBD2 covers 9 bases. CDR3 length equals 15 residues. Trimming removed 10 bases from V and 5 bases from J; junction bases left unmatched: 11. Germline-derived CDR1 and CDR2 are ENHRY and SYGVKD.